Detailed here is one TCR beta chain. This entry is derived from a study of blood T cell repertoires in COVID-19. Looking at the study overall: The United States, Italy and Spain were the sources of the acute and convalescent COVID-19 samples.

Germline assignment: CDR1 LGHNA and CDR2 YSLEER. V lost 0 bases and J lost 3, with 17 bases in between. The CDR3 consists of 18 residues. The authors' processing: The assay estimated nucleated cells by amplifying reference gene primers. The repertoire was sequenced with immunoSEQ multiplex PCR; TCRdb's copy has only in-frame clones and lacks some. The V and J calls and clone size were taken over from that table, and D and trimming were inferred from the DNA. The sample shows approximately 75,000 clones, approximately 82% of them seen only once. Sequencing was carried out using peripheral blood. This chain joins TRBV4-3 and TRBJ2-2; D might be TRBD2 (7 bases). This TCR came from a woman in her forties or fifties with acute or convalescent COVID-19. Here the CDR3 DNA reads TGCGCCAGCAGCCAAGATCGAGGGGGGGGCGCGGACACCGGGGAGCTGTTTTTT. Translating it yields CASSQDRGGGADTGELFF.